The sequence of this T cell receptor beta chain was determined in a study of T cells after yellow fever vaccination. At the level of the study: In the case of low-cell-number fractions, SMART-Seq v4 Ultra Low Input was used for preparation. General observations from the study: Bulk-population clonotypes that are abundant could appear as contaminants in FACS-sorted repertoires. Reappearing after the booster were most of the clones from primary vaccination (around 96% CD4, 88% CD8). Though weaker, the secondary response peaked faster, on day 5 versus 15.

TCRdb passed the 5' RACE reads through MiXCR, listing each CDR3 protein once. The sample holds fewer than 100,000 distinct CDR3 sequences, 7.5% to 10% seen once. The germline V and J ends were trimmed by 0 bases and 5 bases, with 9 bases remaining between them. The CDR3 extends over 14 amino acids. Germline V gene lookup returns CDR1 SGHRS and CDR2 YFSETQ. The sample in question was CD8+ T cells not binding an NS4B(214-222) dextramer, sorted from PBMCs, obtained about 2 weeks after the first yellow fever vaccination. The chain is built from TRBV5-1 and TRBJ2-1; a weak D match, TRBD2 (5 bases). The receptor's source is a man younger than 35 who received the YFV17D yellow fever vaccine. The CDR3 loop is CASSLARTDNEQFF. The DNA of the CDR3 is TGCGCCAGCAGCTTGGCCCGGACTGACAATGAGCAGTTCTTC. Full variable domain (remainder filled in from reference TRBV5-1 and TRBJ2-1): KAGVTQTPRYLIKTRGQQVTLSCSPISGHRSVSWYQQTPGQGLQFLFEYFSETQRNKGNFPGRFSGRQFSNSRSEMNVSTLELGDSALYLCASSLARTDNEQFFGPGTRLTVL.